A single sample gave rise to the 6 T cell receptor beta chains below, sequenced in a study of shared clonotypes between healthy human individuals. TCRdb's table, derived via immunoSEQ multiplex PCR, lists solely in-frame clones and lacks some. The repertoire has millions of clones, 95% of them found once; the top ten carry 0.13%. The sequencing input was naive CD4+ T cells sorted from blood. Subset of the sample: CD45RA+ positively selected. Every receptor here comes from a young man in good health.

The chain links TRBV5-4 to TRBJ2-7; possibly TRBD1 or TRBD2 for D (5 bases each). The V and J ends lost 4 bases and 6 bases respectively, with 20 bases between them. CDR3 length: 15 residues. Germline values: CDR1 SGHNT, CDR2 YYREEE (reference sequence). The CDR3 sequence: CASSLVLGEPGEQYF. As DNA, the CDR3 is TGTGCCAGCAGCCTAGTCCTGGGGGAACCAGGCGAGCAGTACTTC. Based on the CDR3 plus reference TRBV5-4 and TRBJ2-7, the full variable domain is ETGVTQSPTHLIKTRGQQVTLRCSSQSGHNTVSWYQQALGQGPQFIFQYYREEENGRGNFPPRFSGLQFPNYSSELNVNALELDDSALYLCASSLVLGEPGEQYFGPGTRLTVT.

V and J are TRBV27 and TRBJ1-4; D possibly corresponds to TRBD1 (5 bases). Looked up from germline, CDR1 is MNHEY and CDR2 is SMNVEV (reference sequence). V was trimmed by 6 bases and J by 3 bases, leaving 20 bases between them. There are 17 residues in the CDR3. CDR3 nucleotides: TGTGCCAGCAGCCCTACAGGCGGAACTTTTGCTAATGAAAAACTGTTTTTT. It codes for CASSPTGGTFANEKLFF.

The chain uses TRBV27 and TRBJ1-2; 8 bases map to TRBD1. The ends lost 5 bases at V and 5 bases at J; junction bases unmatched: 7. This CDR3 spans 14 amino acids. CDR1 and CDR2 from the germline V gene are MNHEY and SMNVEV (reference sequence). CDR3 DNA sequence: TGTGCCAGCAGTACCCAGACAGGGGATTATGGCTACACCTTC. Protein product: CASSTQTGDYGYTF.

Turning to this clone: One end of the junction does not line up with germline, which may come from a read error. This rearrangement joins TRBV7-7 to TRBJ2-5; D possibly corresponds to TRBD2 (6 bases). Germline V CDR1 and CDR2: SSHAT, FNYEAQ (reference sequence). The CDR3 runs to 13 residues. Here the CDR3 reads CASSSGRQETQYF. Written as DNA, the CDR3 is TGTGCTAGCAGCTCCGGGAGACAAGAGACCCAGTACTTC.

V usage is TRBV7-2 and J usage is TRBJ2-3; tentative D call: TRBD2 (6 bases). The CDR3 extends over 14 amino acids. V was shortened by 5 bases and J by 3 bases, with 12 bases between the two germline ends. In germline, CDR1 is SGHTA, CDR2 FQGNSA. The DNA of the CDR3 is TGTGCCAGCAGCCCAGGAGGGATAACAGATACGCAGTATTTT. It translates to CASSPGGITDTQYF. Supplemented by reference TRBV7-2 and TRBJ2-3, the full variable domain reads GAGVSQSPSNKVTEKGKDVELRCDPISGHTALYWYRQSLGQGLEFLIYFQGNSAPDKSGLPSDRFSAERTGGSVSTLTIQRTQQEDSAVYLCASSPGGITDTQYFGPGTRLTVL.

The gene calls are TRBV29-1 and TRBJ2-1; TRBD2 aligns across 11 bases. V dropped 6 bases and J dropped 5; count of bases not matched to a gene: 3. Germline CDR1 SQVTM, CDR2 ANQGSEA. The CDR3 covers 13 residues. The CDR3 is CSVASGRHNEQFF. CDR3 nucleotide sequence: TGCAGCGTCGCTAGCGGGAGGCACAATGAGCAGTTCTTC.